This entry concerns a single T cell receptor (beta chain). Sequencing was performed with immunoSEQ multiplex PCR; in TCRdb, only in-frame clones are kept and a portion is missing. The data show about 190,000 clones, around four fifths seen once. The sample belongs to a study of blood T cell repertoires in COVID-19. Turning to the study itself: There were acute and convalescent COVID-19 samples, and they came from the United States, Italy and Spain.

The sample consisted of peripheral blood. This clonotype was sampled from a man younger than 40 with active or convalescent COVID-19.

In DNA form, the CDR3 reads TGTGCCAGCCATAGCGGGGGTGGGCAGTTCTTC. Its translation is CASHSGGGQFF. The V call is TRBV6-5, the J call TRBJ2-1; 9 nucleotides agree with TRBD2. V lost 8 bases, J lost 12 bases, and 5 bases stayed unmatched. The germline CDR1 and CDR2 sequences are MNHEY and SVGAGI. This CDR3 contains 11 residues.